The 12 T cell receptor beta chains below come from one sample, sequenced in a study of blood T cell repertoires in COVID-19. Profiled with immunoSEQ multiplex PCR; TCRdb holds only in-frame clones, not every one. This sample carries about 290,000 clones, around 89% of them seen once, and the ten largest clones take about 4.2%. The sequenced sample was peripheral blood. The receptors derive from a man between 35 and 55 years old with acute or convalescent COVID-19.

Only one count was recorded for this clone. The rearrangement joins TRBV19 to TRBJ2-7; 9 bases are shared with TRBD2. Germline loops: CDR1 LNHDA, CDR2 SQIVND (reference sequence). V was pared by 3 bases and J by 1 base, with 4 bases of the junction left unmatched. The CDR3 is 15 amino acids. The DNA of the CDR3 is TGTGCCAGTAGTATGTCTCTAGCGGGATCCTACGAGCAGTACTTC. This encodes CASSMSLAGSYEQYF.

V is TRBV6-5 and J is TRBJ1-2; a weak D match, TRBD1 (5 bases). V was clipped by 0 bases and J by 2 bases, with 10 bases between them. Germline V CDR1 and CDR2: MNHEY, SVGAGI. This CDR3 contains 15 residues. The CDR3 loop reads CASSYSPGLNYGYTF. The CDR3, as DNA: TGTGCCAGCAGTTACTCCCCAGGGCTGAACTATGGCTACACCTTC.

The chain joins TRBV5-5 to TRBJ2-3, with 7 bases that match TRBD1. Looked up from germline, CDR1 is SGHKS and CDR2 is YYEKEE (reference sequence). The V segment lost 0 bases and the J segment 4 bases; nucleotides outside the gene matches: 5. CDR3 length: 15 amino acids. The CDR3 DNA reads TGTGCCAGCAGCTTGGAACAGGGGAATTCAGATACGCAGTATTTT. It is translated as CASSLEQGNSDTQYF.

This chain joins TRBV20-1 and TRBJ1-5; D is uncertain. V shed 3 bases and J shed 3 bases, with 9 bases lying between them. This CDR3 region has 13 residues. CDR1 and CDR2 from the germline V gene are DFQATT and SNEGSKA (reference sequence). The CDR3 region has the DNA TGCAGTGCTAGTGGGCAGAACAATCAGCCCCAGCATTTT. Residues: CSASGQNNQPQHF.

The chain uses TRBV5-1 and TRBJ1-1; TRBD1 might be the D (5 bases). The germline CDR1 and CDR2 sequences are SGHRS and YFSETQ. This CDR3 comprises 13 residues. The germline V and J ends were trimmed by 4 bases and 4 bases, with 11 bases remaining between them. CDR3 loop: CASSRQGGTEAFF. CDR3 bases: TGCGCCAGCAGCAGGCAGGGAGGCACTGAAGCTTTCTTT.

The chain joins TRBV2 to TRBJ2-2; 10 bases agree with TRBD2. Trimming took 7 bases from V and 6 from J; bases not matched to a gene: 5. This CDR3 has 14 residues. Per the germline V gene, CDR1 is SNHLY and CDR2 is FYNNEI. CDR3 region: CASNLAGVPGELFF. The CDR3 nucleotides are TGTGCCAGCAATCTAGCGGGGGTTCCCGGGGAGCTGTTTTTT.

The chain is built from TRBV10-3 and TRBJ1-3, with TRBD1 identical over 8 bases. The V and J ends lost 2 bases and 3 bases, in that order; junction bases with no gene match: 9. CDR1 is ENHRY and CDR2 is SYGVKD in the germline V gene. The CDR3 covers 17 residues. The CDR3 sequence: CAISELRDRLDGNTIYF. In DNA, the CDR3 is TGTGCCATCAGTGAGCTACGGGACAGGTTGGATGGAAACACCATATATTTT.

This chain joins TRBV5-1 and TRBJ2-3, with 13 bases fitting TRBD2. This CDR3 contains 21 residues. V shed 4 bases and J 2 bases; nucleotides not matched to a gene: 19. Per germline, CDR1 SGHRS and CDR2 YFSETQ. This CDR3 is CASSVSGIKTSGGPYTDTQYF. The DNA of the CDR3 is TGCGCCAGCAGCGTTTCCGGAATTAAGACTAGCGGGGGGCCCTACACAGATACGCAGTATTTT.

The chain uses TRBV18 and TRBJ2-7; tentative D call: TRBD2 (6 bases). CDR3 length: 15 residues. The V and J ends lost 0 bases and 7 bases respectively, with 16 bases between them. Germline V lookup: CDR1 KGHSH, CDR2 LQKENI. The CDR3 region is CASSPPGLPSQEQYF. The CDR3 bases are TGTGCCAGCTCACCACCGGGACTCCCATCTCAAGAGCAGTACTTC.

DNA for the CDR3: TGTGCCAGCAGTTTATCCGGAGGTTACACCGGGGAGCTGTTTTTT. It yields the protein CASSLSGGYTGELFF. V is TRBV27 and J is TRBJ2-2, with D perhaps matching TRBD2 (5 bases). This CDR3 contains 15 residues. The V end lost 0 bases, the J end lost 3 bases, and 8 bases lay between the germline ends. CDR1 and CDR2 (germline): MNHEY, SMNVEV (reference sequence).

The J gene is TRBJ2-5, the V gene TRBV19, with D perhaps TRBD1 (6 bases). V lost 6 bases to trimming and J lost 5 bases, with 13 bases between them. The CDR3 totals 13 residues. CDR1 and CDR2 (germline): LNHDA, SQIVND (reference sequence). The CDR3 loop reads CASSQGSLETQYF. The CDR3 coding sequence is TGTGCCAGTAGCCAGGGGTCTTTGGAGACCCAGTACTTC. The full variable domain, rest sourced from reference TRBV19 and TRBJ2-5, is DGGITQSPKYLFRKEGQNVTLSCEQNLNHDAMYWYRQDPGQGLRLIYYSQIVNDFQKGDIAEGYSVSREKKESFPLTVTSAQKNPTAFYLCASSQGSLETQYFGPGTRLLVL.

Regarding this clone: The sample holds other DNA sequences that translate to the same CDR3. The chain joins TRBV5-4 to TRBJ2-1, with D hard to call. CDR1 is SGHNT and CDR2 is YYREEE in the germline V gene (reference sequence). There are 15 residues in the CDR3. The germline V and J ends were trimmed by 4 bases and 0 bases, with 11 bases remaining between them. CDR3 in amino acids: CASSPTSSSYNEQFF. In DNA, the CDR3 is TGTGCCAGCAGCCCTACCTCGAGCTCCTACAATGAGCAGTTCTTC.